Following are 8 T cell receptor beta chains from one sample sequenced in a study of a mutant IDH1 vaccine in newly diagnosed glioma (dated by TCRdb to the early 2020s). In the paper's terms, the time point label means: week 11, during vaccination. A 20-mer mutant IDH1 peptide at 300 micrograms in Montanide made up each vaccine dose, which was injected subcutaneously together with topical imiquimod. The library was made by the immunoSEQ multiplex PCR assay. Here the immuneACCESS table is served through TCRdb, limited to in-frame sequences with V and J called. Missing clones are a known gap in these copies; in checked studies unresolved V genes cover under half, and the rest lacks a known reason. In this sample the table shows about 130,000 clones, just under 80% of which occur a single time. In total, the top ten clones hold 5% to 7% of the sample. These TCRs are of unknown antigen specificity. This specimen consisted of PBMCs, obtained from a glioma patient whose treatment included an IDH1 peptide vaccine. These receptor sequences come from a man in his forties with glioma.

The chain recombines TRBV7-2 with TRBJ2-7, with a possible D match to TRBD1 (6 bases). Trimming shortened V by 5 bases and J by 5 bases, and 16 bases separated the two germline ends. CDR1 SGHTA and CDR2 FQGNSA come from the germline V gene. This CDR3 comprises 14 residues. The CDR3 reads CASSAPYRVHEQYF. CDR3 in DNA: TGTGCCAGCAGCGCCCCATACAGGGTCCACGAGCAGTACTTC.

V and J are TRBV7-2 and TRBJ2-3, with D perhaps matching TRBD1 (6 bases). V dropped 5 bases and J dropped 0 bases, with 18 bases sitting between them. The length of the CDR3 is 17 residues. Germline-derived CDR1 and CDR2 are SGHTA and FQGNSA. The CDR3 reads CASSGAVTGPSTDTQYF. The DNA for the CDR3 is TGTGCCAGCAGCGGAGCCGTAACAGGGCCTAGCACAGATACGCAGTATTTT.

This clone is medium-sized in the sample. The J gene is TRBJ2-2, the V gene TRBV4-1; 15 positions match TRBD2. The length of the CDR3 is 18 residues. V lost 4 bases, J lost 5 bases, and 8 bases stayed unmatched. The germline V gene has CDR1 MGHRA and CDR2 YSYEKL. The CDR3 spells CASSPGLAGGPWTGELFF. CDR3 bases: TGCGCCAGCAGCCCCGGACTAGCGGGAGGGCCATGGACCGGGGAGCTGTTTTTT.

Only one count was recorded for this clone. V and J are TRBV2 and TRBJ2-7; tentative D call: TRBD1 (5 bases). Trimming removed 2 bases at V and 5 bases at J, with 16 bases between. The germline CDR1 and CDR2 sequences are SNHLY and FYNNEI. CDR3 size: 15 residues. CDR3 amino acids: CASSEWGRVDDEQYF. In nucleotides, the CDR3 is TGTGCCAGCAGTGAATGGGGCAGGGTCGATGACGAGCAGTACTTC.

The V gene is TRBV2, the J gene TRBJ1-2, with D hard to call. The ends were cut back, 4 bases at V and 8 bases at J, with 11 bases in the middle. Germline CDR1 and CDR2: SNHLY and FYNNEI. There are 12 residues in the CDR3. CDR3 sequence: CASSGSDRGYTF. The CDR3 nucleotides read TGTGCCAGCAGTGGGAGTGACCGAGGCTACACCTTC. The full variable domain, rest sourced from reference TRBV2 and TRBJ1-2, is EPEVTQTPSHQVTQMGQEVILRCVPISNHLYFYWYRQILGQKVEFLVSFYNNEISEKSEIFDDQFSVERPDGSNFTLKIRSTKLEDSAMYFCASSGSDRGYTFGSGTRLTVV.

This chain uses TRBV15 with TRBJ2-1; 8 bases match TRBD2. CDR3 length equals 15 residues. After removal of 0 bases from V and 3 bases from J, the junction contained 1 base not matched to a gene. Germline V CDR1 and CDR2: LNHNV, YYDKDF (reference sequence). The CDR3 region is CATSREGLVYNEQFF. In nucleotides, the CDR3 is TGTGCCACCAGCAGAGAGGGACTAGTCTACAATGAGCAGTTCTTC.

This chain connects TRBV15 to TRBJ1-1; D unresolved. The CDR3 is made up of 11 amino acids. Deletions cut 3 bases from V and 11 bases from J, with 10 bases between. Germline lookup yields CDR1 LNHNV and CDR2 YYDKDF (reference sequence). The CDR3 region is CATSRLTGAFF. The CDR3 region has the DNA TGTGCCACCAGCAGGCTAACGGGGGCTTTCTTT.

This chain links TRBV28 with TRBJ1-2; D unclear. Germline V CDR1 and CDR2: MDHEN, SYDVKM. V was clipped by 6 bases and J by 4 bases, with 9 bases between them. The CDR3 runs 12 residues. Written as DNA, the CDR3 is TGTGCCAGCAGCCCCTCTAGCTATGGCTACACCTTC. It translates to CASSPSSYGYTF.